This T cell receptor (beta chain) was recovered during a study of blood T cell repertoires in COVID-19. Clones were sequenced by immunoSEQ multiplex PCR, and TCRdb holds only the in-frame ones, with some missing. Of about 330,000 clones listed, 87% are singletons. The CDR3 is made up of 15 amino acids. Trimming took 3 bases from V and 1 from J; bases not matched to a gene: 4. The germline CDR1 and CDR2 sequences are MDHEN and SYDVKM. The chain joins TRBV28 to TRBJ2-5; TRBD1 matches at 8 bases. Sequences were obtained from PBMCs or T cells enriched from blood (not recorded which). The sequence was collected from a woman aged 30 to 39 who had recovered from COVID-19. CDR3 DNA sequence: TGTGCCAGCAGTTTGGGACAGGTCGTCCAAGAGACCCAGTACTTC. The encoded protein is CASSLGQVVQETQYF.